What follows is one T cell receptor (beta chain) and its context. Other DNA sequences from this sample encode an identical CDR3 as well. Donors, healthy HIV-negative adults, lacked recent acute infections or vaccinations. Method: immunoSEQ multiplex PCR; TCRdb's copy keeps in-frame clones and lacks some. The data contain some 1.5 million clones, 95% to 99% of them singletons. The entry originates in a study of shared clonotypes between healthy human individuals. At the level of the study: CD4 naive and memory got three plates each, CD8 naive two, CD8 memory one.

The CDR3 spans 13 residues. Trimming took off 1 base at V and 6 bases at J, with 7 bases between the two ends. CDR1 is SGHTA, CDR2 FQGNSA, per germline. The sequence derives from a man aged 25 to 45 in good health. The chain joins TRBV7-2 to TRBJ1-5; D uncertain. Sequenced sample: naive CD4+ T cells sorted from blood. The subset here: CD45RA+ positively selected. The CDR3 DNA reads TGTGCCAGCAGCTTAGGAGGTGGTCAGCCCCAGCATTTT. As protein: CASSLGGGQPQHF.